In its sample, the clone carrying this T cell receptor beta chain ranks as medium-sized (0.01 to 0.1%). Its antigen is undetermined. Germline and junction disagree at one end, which may indicate a read error. Sequenced by immunoSEQ multiplex PCR; TCRdb stores in-frame clones only, minus some. The table has about 100,000 clones, over 85% seen once. The entry originates in a study of siplizumab effects on memory and regulatory T cells. Notes on the study in general: Suppressive activity of Tregs proliferating in siplizumab cultures remained unconfirmed. Siplizumab produced a significant drop in alloreactive sequences attributable to unstimulated CD4+ memory cells.

The germline V gene encodes CDR1 SEHNR and CDR2 FQNEAQ (reference sequence). The CDR3 extends over 11 amino acids. The sequencing sample was made of Tregs sorted from blood. The rearrangement joins TRBV7-9 to TRBJ2-5, with TRBD2 identical over 9 bases. The TCR was taken from a human donor in good health. The chain's CDR3 is CASRSGLALNF. The CDR3 coding sequence is TGTGCCAGCAGATCGGGACTAGCCCTGAACTTC.